This passage covers 21 T cell receptor beta chains from one sample sequenced in a study of shared clonotypes between healthy human individuals. Here immunoSEQ multiplex PCR was the method, and the copy in TCRdb shows in-frame clones only, minus some. The sample holds 1,400,000 or so clones, about 98.5% seen once. Sequences were obtained from naive CD4+ T cells sorted from blood. The subset is: CD45RA+ positively selected. All receptors derive from a man younger than 40 in good health.

The chain is built from TRBV6-6 and TRBJ1-5, with TRBD1 matching 8 bases. The CDR3 covers 15 residues. Looked up from germline, CDR1 is MNHNY and CDR2 is SVGAGI (reference sequence). The V segment lost 0 bases and the J segment 6 bases; nucleotides outside the gene matches: 4. This CDR3 is CASSYSDTGGQPQHF. CDR3 DNA: TGTGCCAGCAGTTACTCAGATACAGGGGGTCAGCCCCAGCATTTT.

The chain combines TRBV7-2 with TRBJ2-5, with D possibly matching TRBD2 (6 bases). This CDR3 has 14 residues. CDR1 is SGHTA and CDR2 is FQGNSA in the germline V gene. Trimming pared 6 bases from V and 5 bases from J, leaving 16 bases between. CDR3 DNA sequence: TGTGCCAGCAGGAGAACGGGAGTAAAGGAGACCCAGTACTTC. The encoded protein is CASRRTGVKETQYF.

Worth noting for this clone: Other DNA sequences in the sample encode the same CDR3. The CDR3 nucleotides are TGCGCCAGCAGCTTGGGACAGGGGGATGAGCAGTACTTC. It specifies CASSLGQGDEQYF. The chain couples TRBV5-1 to TRBJ2-7; 9 bases map to TRBD1. J lost 7 bases, V lost 0 bases, and 2 bases had no gene match. Germline V lookup: CDR1 SGHRS, CDR2 YFSETQ. The CDR3 covers 13 residues.

This clone was detected once. The gene calls are TRBV5-1 and TRBJ1-1; D gene uncertain. Germline CDR1 reads SGHRS; CDR2 reads YFSETQ. Trimming pared 1 base from V and 6 bases from J, leaving 22 bases between. CDR3 length equals 17 residues. This CDR3 is CASSLIPVSVTSAEAFF. The CDR3 DNA follows: TGCGCCAGCAGCTTGATTCCGGTGAGCGTGACCTCAGCTGAAGCTTTCTTT. Complete variable domain (other parts from reference TRBV5-1 and TRBJ1-1): KAGVTQTPRYLIKTRGQQVTLSCSPISGHRSVSWYQQTPGQGLQFLFEYFSETQRNKGNFPGRFSGRQFSNSRSEMNVSTLELGDSALYLCASSLIPVSVTSAEAFFGQGTRLTVV.

The table lists this clone with a few counts. The J gene is TRBJ1-5, the V gene TRBV15; no clear D. CDR1 is LNHNV and CDR2 is YYDKDF in the germline V gene (reference sequence). The V end lost 3 bases, the J end lost 4 bases, and 7 bases lay between the germline ends. The CDR3 sequence is 13 residues long. This CDR3 is CATSSLGNQPQHF. The CDR3 region has the DNA TGTGCCACCAGCAGCTTAGGGAATCAGCCCCAGCATTTT.

The chain carries TRBV4-1 and TRBJ1-2; 8 bases line up with TRBD1. The trim removed 6 bases at V and 8 bases at J, leaving 11 bases unmatched. The length of the CDR3 is 14 residues. Germline V gene data show CDR1 as MGHRA and CDR2 as YSYEKL. CDR3 nucleotides: TGCGCCAGCAGGCCCCTCGGACAGGGCCCGGGCTACACCTTC. It translates to CASRPLGQGPGYTF.

This chain connects TRBV9 to TRBJ1-2; D perhaps matches TRBD1 (5 bases). In germline, CDR1 is SGDLS, CDR2 YYNGEE. The CDR3 extends over 16 amino acids. Trimming stripped 3 bases from V and 0 bases from J, with 15 bases between. CDR3 DNA sequence: TGTGCCAGCAGCGCGGGGACGGCCTTCGCTAACTATGGCTACACCTTC. Protein sequence: CASSAGTAFANYGYTF.

The chain joins TRBV5-5 to TRBJ1-1; the D is unclear. The ends were cut back, 1 base at V and 0 bases at J, with 7 bases in the middle. The CDR3 runs to 14 residues. Germline V gene sequence: CDR1 SGHKS, CDR2 YYEKEE (reference sequence). The chain's CDR3 is CASSLIVMNTEAFF. The DNA of the CDR3 is TGTGCCAGCAGCTTGATCGTCATGAACACTGAAGCTTTCTTT.

The CDR3 reads CASSLGGSPNYEQYF. The CDR3 DNA reads TGCGCCAGCAGCTTGGGGGGGAGTCCAAACTACGAGCAGTACTTC. The rearrangement joins TRBV5-1 to TRBJ2-7; D possibly matches TRBD1 or TRBD2 (5 bases each). Per the germline V gene, CDR1 is SGHRS and CDR2 is YFSETQ. V dropped 0 bases and J dropped 3 bases, with 13 bases sitting between them. There are 15 residues in the CDR3.

The rearrangement links TRBV7-2 to TRBJ1-1, with D uncertain. The CDR3 length is 14 residues. V was trimmed by 5 bases and J by 3 bases, leaving 13 bases between them. The germline V gene encodes CDR1 SGHTA and CDR2 FQGNSA. The CDR3 sequence is CASSPLGWDTEAFF. DNA of the CDR3: TGTGCCAGCAGCCCACTGGGGTGGGACACTGAAGCTTTCTTT.

The V call is TRBV28, the J call TRBJ2-7; TRBD2 is a possible D gene (6 bases). CDR3 length equals 13 residues. The ends were cut back, 3 bases at V and 5 bases at J, with 11 bases in the middle. The germline V gene has CDR1 MDHEN and CDR2 SYDVKM. The CDR3 bases are TGTGCCAGCAGTTTCGATCCTAGCGACGAGCAGTACTTC. Amino acid sequence: CASSFDPSDEQYF. Full variable domain (missing parts from reference TRBV28 and TRBJ2-7): DVKVTQSSRYLVKRTGEKVFLECVQDMDHENMFWYRQDPGLGLRLIYFSYDVKMKEKGDIPEGYSVSREKKERFSLILESASTNQTSMYLCASSFDPSDEQYFGPGTRLTVT.

The chain carries TRBV5-5 and TRBJ2-7; a possible D gene is TRBD2 (5 bases). The V end was cut by 4 bases, the J end by 6 bases, with 14 bases between. The CDR3 sequence is 13 residues long. Germline lookup yields CDR1 SGHKS and CDR2 YYEKEE (reference sequence). This CDR3 is CASSKDGVIEQYF. The CDR3 bases are TGTGCCAGCAGCAAGGACGGGGTAATCGAGCAGTACTTC.

The V call is TRBV11-3, the J call TRBJ2-1, with D uncertain. V shed 7 bases and J shed 7 bases, with 14 bases lying between them. Germline-derived CDR1 and CDR2 are SGHNT and YENEEA. The CDR3 is made up of 13 amino acids. The CDR3 bases are TGTGCCAGCACCCAAGGAGAAGTTAATGAGCAGTTCTTC. Translated: CASTQGEVNEQFF.

Points on this clone: Sequence at one end of the junction differs from germline and may be a read error. The chain couples TRBV25-1 to TRBJ2-1; TRBD2 matches 10 bases. CDR3 length equals 11 residues. CDR1 and CDR2 (germline): MGHDK, SYGVNS. CDR3 region: CASRTGTSALF. The CDR3 region has the DNA TGTGCCAGCAGAACCGGGACTAGCGCGCTCTTC.

On this clone: The same CDR3 arises from other DNA sequences in this sample as well. The chain combines TRBV5-1 with TRBJ1-4; 8 bases are shared with TRBD1. J lost 5 bases, V lost 0 bases, and 0 bases had no gene match. Germline V gives CDR1 SGHRS, CDR2 YFSETQ. This CDR3 region has 14 residues. CDR3 loop: CASSLGTGNEKLFF. CDR3 nucleotides: TGCGCCAGCAGCTTGGGGACAGGGAATGAAAAACTGTTTTTT. Drawing the rest from reference TRBV5-1 and TRBJ1-4, the complete variable domain is KAGVTQTPRYLIKTRGQQVTLSCSPISGHRSVSWYQQTPGQGLQFLFEYFSETQRNKGNFPGRFSGRQFSNSRSEMNVSTLELGDSALYLCASSLGTGNEKLFFGSGTQLSVL.

The chain links TRBV15 to TRBJ2-3; D unclear. The CDR3 has 16 residues. The germline gives CDR1 LNHNV, CDR2 YYDKDF (reference sequence). The germline V and J ends were trimmed by 2 bases and 2 bases, with 14 bases remaining between them. CDR3 sequence (DNA): TGTGCCACCAGCAGATGGGTAGAGAGGATCACAGATACGCAGTATTTT. Amino acids: CATSRWVERITDTQYF.

This chain connects TRBV5-8 to TRBJ2-7; D gene uncertain. Germline lookup yields CDR1 SGHTS and CDR2 YDEGEE. Trimming took off 3 bases at V and 0 bases at J, with 1 base between the two ends. This CDR3 is 11 amino acids long. The CDR3 reads CASSYSYEQYF. The CDR3 DNA follows: TGTGCCAGCAGCTACTCCTACGAGCAGTACTTC.

V and J are TRBV19 and TRBJ2-7; D possibly matches TRBD1 or TRBD2 (5 bases each). The CDR3 contains 15 residues. With 6 bases removed from V and 6 bases from J, the gap between germline ends came to 21 bases. Looked up from germline, CDR1 is LNHDA and CDR2 is SQIVND (reference sequence). CDR3 nucleotide sequence: TGTGCCAGTAGCCCGTCCCGCGAGGGGCGCCTCGAGCAGTACTTC. Protein sequence: CASSPSREGRLEQYF.

In the case of this clone: One junction end does not reproduce the germline sequence, and a read error may be involved. The chain couples TRBV7-7 to TRBJ2-3; weak D call: TRBD2 (5 bases). The CDR3 length is 13 residues. The germline gives CDR1 SSHAT, CDR2 FNYEAQ (reference sequence). CDR3: CASSLVRADTQYF. The CDR3, as DNA: TGTGCTAGCAGCTTAGTGCGGGCAGATACGCAGTATTTT.

In regard to this clone: Other DNA sequences in this sample translate to the same CDR3. V and J are TRBV6-5 and TRBJ2-7; TRBD1 matches at 7 bases. The J segment lost 4 bases and the V segment lost 6 bases, leaving 6 bases of the junction unmatched. This CDR3 is built from 13 residues. Germline CDR1 MNHEY, CDR2 SVGAGI. CDR3 sequence: CASSPGTEYEQYF. CDR3 bases: TGTGCCAGCAGCCCCGGGACAGAATACGAGCAGTACTTC.

The chain has TRBV18 and TRBJ2-7; D is unclear. Germline V lookup: CDR1 KGHSH, CDR2 LQKENI. Between the trimmed V and J ends, which lost 3 bases and 2 bases, there was a span of 8 bases. The CDR3 is made up of 13 amino acids. The DNA for the CDR3 is TGTGCCAGCTCACCCTCTAGGACCTACGAGCAGTACTTC. This encodes CASSPSRTYEQYF.